One sample yielded the 31 T cell receptor beta chains listed below, sequenced in a study of T cells after yellow fever vaccination. TCRdb processed the 5' RACE reads anew with MiXCR; each CDR3 protein has one entry. The sample contains fewer than 650,000 distinct CDR3 sequences, just over 20% of which appear only once. Here the sequenced sample was PBMCs, taken approximately 20 days after the first yellow fever vaccination. These receptor sequences come from a man younger than 35 who received the YFV17D yellow fever vaccine.

This clonotype has just a few counts. CDR3 in DNA: TGTGCCAGCAGTTTATCCTGGGGGGGGGGGCAAGAGACCCAGTACTTC. Its translation: CASSLSWGGGQETQYF. The chain uses TRBV12-3 or TRBV12-4 and TRBJ2-5, with 7 bases aligning to TRBD2. The CDR3 has 16 residues. V gave up 2 bases and J gave up 2 bases; unmatched junction bases: 8.

This clonotype has just a few counts. The V and J genes are TRBV29-1 and TRBJ2-5; either TRBD1 or TRBD2 may supply D (5 bases each). Germline V gene lookup returns CDR1 SQVTM and CDR2 ANQGSEA. The CDR3 totals 13 residues. Deletions cut 3 bases from V and 4 bases from J, with 12 bases between. CDR3 protein: CSVDQSGRETQYF. The DNA of the CDR3 is TGCAGCGTTGATCAGTCAGGGAGAGAGACCCAGTACTTC.

The chain carries TRBV20-1 and TRBJ2-2; D is possibly TRBD1 (5 bases). The CDR3 has 14 residues. V lost 0 bases and J lost 6, with 11 bases in between. CDR1 DFQATT and CDR2 SNEGSKA come from the germline V gene (reference sequence). The CDR3 DNA sequence: TGCAGTGCTAGAGACAGGGTCGGCGCCGGGGAGCTGTTTTTT. It is translated as CSARDRVGAGELFF.

Only one count was recorded for this clonotype. The chain has TRBV20-1 and TRBJ2-5; tentative D call: TRBD2 (6 bases). The length of the CDR3 is 13 residues. V lost 6 bases to trimming and J lost 1 base, with 12 bases between them. CDR1 is DFQATT and CDR2 is SNEGSKA in the germline V gene (reference sequence). The CDR3 region is CSALGTFQETQYF. The CDR3 coding sequence is TGCAGTGCCCTCGGGACTTTCCAAGAGACCCAGTACTTC.

This clonotype was seen just once. A much larger clone differs from this one at a single base, so this may be a read error. This chain links TRBV7-6 with TRBJ2-1; D remains ambiguous. This CDR3 has 13 residues. V lost 0 bases, J lost 5 bases, and 5 bases lay in between. Germline V lookup: CDR1 SGHVS, CDR2 FNYEAQ. The CDR3 sequence: CASSLALNNEQFF. The CDR3 nucleotides are TGTGCCAGCAGCTTAGCGTTAAACAATGAGCAGTTCTTC.

J is TRBJ2-1 and V is TRBV5-5, with 7 bases that match TRBD1. Germline trimming cut 4 bases from V and 0 bases from J; bases unmatched to any gene: 4. The germline CDR1 and CDR2 sequences are SGHKS and YYEKEE (reference sequence). The CDR3 sequence is 15 residues long. The CDR3 loop is CASSMGQSSYNEQFF. CDR3 bases: TGTGCCAGCAGCATGGGACAGAGCTCCTACAATGAGCAGTTCTTC.

About this clonotype itself: The junction does not match germline at one end; this may be a read error. The genes are TRBV18 and TRBJ2-6; TRBD2 matches 14 bases. In germline, CDR1 is KGHSH, CDR2 LQKENI. The CDR3 totals 19 residues. The CDR3 sequence is CASSPRGLAGGSGANVLIF. In DNA, the CDR3 is TGTGCCAGCTCACCACGCGGACTAGCGGGGGGATCTGGGGCCAACGTCCTGATTTTC.

V gene TRBV5-1 combines with J gene TRBJ2-7; D is unclear. The CDR3 has 13 residues. In germline, CDR1 is SGHRS, CDR2 YFSETQ. Deletions cut 4 bases from V and 4 bases from J, with 12 bases between. The CDR3 loop is CASSHSEGYEQYF. CDR3 bases: TGCGCCAGCAGCCATTCTGAAGGGTACGAGCAGTACTTC.

In this sample, this clonotype turned up a few times. The chain combines TRBV4-1 with TRBJ2-3, with D unclear. The CDR3 is 13 amino acids. The V end was cut by 3 bases, the J end by 6 bases, with 10 bases between. Looked up from germline, CDR1 is MGHRA and CDR2 is YSYEKL. The chain's CDR3 is CASSHLGPDTQYF. The CDR3 region has the DNA TGCGCCAGCAGCCACCTAGGTCCGGATACGCAGTATTTT.

The chain uses TRBV4-2 and TRBJ2-6; 7 nucleotides line up with TRBD1. V dropped 3 bases and J dropped 4; count of bases not matched to a gene: 9. This CDR3 has 17 amino acids. CDR1 and CDR2 (germline): LGHNA, YNFKEQ. DNA for the CDR3: TGTGCCAGCAGCCAGAACAGGGGTGGATGGGGGGCCAACGTCCTGACTTTC. As protein: CASSQNRGGWGANVLTF.

This clonotype was observed a handful of times. V gene TRBV2 combines with J gene TRBJ1-2, with 7 bases lining up with TRBD1. Germline CDR1 reads SNHLY; CDR2 reads FYNNEI. V gave up 5 bases and J gave up 3 bases; unmatched junction bases: 3. This CDR3 comprises 13 residues. CDR3 sequence: CASSSGTDYGYTF. The CDR3 nucleotides are TGTGCCAGCAGTTCCGGGACAGACTATGGCTACACCTTC.

Ten or more counts support this clonotype. This rearrangement joins TRBV10-2 to TRBJ2-7, with 10 nucleotides matching TRBD1. Losses at the gene ends were 3 bases for V and 1 base for J; bases not matched to a gene: 9. The CDR3 loop spans 17 amino acids. The germline V gene encodes CDR1 WSHSY and CDR2 SAAADI. The CDR3 DNA reads TGCGCCAGCAGTGAAATACCCGGGACAGGGGTATCCTACGAGCAGTACTTC. Protein: CASSEIPGTGVSYEQYF.

The chain has TRBV29-1 and TRBJ1-1, with 7 bases that match TRBD1. Germline V lookup: CDR1 SQVTM, CDR2 ANQGSEA. V shed 6 bases and J 1 base; nucleotides not matched to a gene: 5. The CDR3 consists of 13 residues. Written as DNA, the CDR3 is TGCAGCGTCCGACAGGGACAGAACACTGAAGCTTTCTTT. This gives the protein CSVRQGQNTEAFF. Full variable domain (outside the CDR3, taken from reference TRBV29-1 and TRBJ1-1): SAVISQKPSRDICQRGTSLTIQCQVDSQVTMMFWYRQQPGQSLTLIATANQGSEATYESGFVIDKFPISRPNLTFSTLTVSNMSPEDSSIYLCSVRQGQNTEAFFGQGTRLTVV.

In this sample, this clonotype turned up many times. The rearrangement links TRBV7-2 to TRBJ2-1, with TRBD1 identical over 9 bases. V lost 5 bases, J lost 13 bases, and 12 bases stayed unmatched. This CDR3 comprises 14 residues. Germline CDR1 is SGHTA and CDR2 is FQGNSA. The CDR3 here is CASSPGQGVAHQFF. Here the CDR3 DNA reads TGTGCCAGCAGCCCGGGACAGGGAGTTGCACACCAGTTCTTC.

The chain recombines TRBV29-1 with TRBJ2-4; D is perhaps TRBD1 (6 bases). The CDR3 length is 13 residues. Germline assignment: CDR1 SQVTM and CDR2 ANQGSEA. V was cut by 5 bases and J by 0 bases, with 8 bases left in between. The chain's CDR3 is CSVLGGAKNIQYF. The CDR3 nucleotides are TGCAGCGTTTTAGGGGGAGCCAAAAACATTCAGTACTTC. Full variable domain (outside the CDR3, taken from reference TRBV29-1 and TRBJ2-4): SAVISQKPSRDICQRGTSLTIQCQVDSQVTMMFWYRQQPGQSLTLIATANQGSEATYESGFVIDKFPISRPNLTFSTLTVSNMSPEDSSIYLCSVLGGAKNIQYFGAGTRLSVL.

This clonotype was seen a few times. The chain is built from TRBV12-3 or TRBV12-4 and TRBJ2-5, with a weak D call TRBD1 (5 bases). This CDR3 comprises 14 residues. V dropped 3 bases and J dropped 1 base, with 9 bases sitting between them. CDR3 nucleotide sequence: TGTGCCAGCAGTTTCCAGGGTCCCCAAGAGACCCAGTACTTC. It encodes CASSFQGPQETQYF.

This chain joins TRBV11-2 and TRBJ1-2; tentatively, D is TRBD1 (5 bases). The germline gives CDR1 SGHAT, CDR2 FQNNGV. The CDR3 has 16 residues. V was shortened by 6 bases and J by 6 bases, with 23 bases between the two germline ends. CDR3 in amino acids: CASRVSGLGVGDGYTF. Written as DNA, the CDR3 is TGTGCCAGCAGGGTGTCTGGATTGGGGGTGGGCGATGGCTACACCTTC.

The J gene is TRBJ2-1, the V gene TRBV20-1; 12 bases agree with TRBD1. Germline V gives CDR1 DFQATT, CDR2 SNEGSKA (reference sequence). V dropped 6 bases and J dropped 12; count of bases not matched to a gene: 12. CDR3 length: 14 amino acids. The CDR3, as DNA: TGCAGTGCCTACTCCCGGGACAGGGGGCTAGGGCAGTTCTTC. This sequence encodes CSAYSRDRGLGQFF.

This rearrangement joins TRBV19 to TRBJ2-4; D possibly uses TRBD1 or TRBD2 (6 bases each). Between the trimmed V and J ends, which lost 0 bases and 8 bases, there was a span of 14 bases. The length of the CDR3 is 15 residues. Germline CDR1 reads LNHDA; CDR2 reads SQIVND (reference sequence). The CDR3 DNA reads TGTGCCAGTAGTATAGAACGCAGGAGGGGGGACATTCAGTACTTC. Residues: CASSIERRRGDIQYF.

This chain connects TRBV5-5 to TRBJ2-3; D unclear. The germline V gene encodes CDR1 SGHKS and CDR2 YYEKEE (reference sequence). There are 12 residues in the CDR3. Trimming took 4 bases from V and 5 from J, leaving 8 bases between them. The CDR3: CASSTVEDTQYF. The CDR3 DNA reads as TGTGCCAGCAGCACAGTTGAAGATACGCAGTATTTT.

The chain carries TRBV20-1 and TRBJ1-1; D is ambiguous. The V and J ends lost 0 bases and 4 bases respectively, with 12 bases between them. Germline V gene data show CDR1 as DFQATT and CDR2 as SNEGSKA (reference sequence). The CDR3 is 14 residues long. DNA of the CDR3: TGCAGTGCTAGAGATTTGGTCAGCGGCACTGAAGCTTTCTTT. This encodes CSARDLVSGTEAFF.

The rearrangement uses TRBV6-2 or TRBV6-3 and TRBJ2-7; 8 bases map to TRBD2. CDR3 length equals 17 residues. After removal of 2 bases from V and 2 bases from J, the junction contained 11 bases not matched to a gene. Germline V gene data show CDR1 as MNHEY and CDR2 as SVGEGT. CDR3 sequence (DNA): TGTGCCAGCAGTTACGTCGGGGTAGCGGGGCGCGCCTACGAGCAGTACTTC. This sequence encodes CASSYVGVAGRAYEQYF.

The chain is built from TRBV21-1 and TRBJ2-2; TRBD1 is taken as the D call from the table, unchecked against the DNA. TRBV21-1 counts as a pseudogene. This CDR3 has 14 residues. In nucleotides, the CDR3 is TGTGCCAGCAATAAGGGGGCGCGGACCGGGGAGCTGTTTTTT. The encoded protein is CASNKGARTGELFF.

The chain carries TRBV6-1 and TRBJ2-7, with 8 bases identical to TRBD1. The V segment lost 6 bases and the J segment 0 bases; nucleotides outside the gene matches: 4. Germline CDR1 reads MNHNS; CDR2 reads SASEGT. The CDR3 length is 14 residues. The CDR3 sequence is CASRRTGISYEQYV. In DNA, the CDR3 is TGTGCCAGCAGGAGGACAGGGATCTCCTACGAGCAGTACGTC.

This clonotype was detected only a few times. This sequence joins TRBV4-1 and TRBJ2-3, with 9 bases aligning to TRBD1. The junction had 1 base not matched to a gene; V was cut back by 5 bases and J by 4 bases. Germline V gene data show CDR1 as MGHRA and CDR2 as YSYEKL. CDR3 length: 13 amino acids. The CDR3 nucleotides are TGCGCCAGCAGCGGGACAGGGCCAGATACGCAGTATTTT. Translating gives CASSGTGPDTQYF.

This clonotype was seen at least ten times. The chain recombines TRBV5-7 with TRBJ1-4; unclear D gene. TRBV5-7 is assigned to the ORF class and has an uncertain function. This CDR3 spans 13 amino acids. Deletions cut 1 base from V and 7 bases from J, with 8 bases between. The CDR3 loop is CASSLKGCEKLFF. In DNA, the CDR3 is TGTGCCAGCAGCTTGAAAGGGTGTGAAAAACTGTTTTTT.

Remarks on this clonotype: This may come from a read error, since a much larger clone is one base off. The rearrangement uses TRBV5-4 and TRBJ2-2; 8 bases fit TRBD2. The CDR3 sequence is 17 residues long. V lost 1 base to trimming and J lost 1 base; unmatched junction nucleotides: 6. Germline CDR1 and CDR2: SGHNT and YYREEE (reference sequence). The DNA for the CDR3 is TGTGCCAGCAGCTTGCGCTGGCTAGCGGGGAACACCGGGGAGCTGTTTTTT. Encoded protein: CASSLRWLAGNTGELFF.

This clonotype was seen only a few times. The rearrangement uses TRBV19 and TRBJ2-3; D is unresolved. V was cut by 3 bases and J by 6 bases, with 7 bases left in between. In germline, CDR1 is LNHDA, CDR2 SQIVND (reference sequence). The CDR3 spans 12 residues. The CDR3: CASSIQRDTQYF. Here the CDR3 DNA reads TGTGCCAGTAGTATTCAAAGGGATACGCAGTATTTT.

This clonotype was recorded many times. The CDR3 loop reads CASTTSTSGGDTQYF. As DNA, the CDR3 is TGTGCCAGCACAACCTCAACTAGCGGGGGAGATACGCAGTATTTT. The J gene is TRBJ2-3, the V gene TRBV12-3 or TRBV12-4; 11 bases agree with TRBD2. V lost 7 bases and J lost 5; bases outside the gene matches: 8. This CDR3 comprises 15 residues.

This chain uses TRBV7-3 with TRBJ2-1, with 10 nucleotides matching TRBD1. Looked up from germline, CDR1 is SGHTA and CDR2 is FQGTGA. V lost 4 bases to trimming and J lost 1 base; unmatched junction nucleotides: 1. This CDR3 is built from 15 residues. The CDR3 region is CASSWDRGSYNEQFF. CDR3 sequence (DNA): TGTGCCAGCAGCTGGGACAGGGGATCCTACAATGAGCAGTTCTTC.

V and J are TRBV27 and TRBJ2-1; D may be TRBD2 (5 bases). Trimming stripped 6 bases from V and 2 bases from J, with 11 bases between. The length of the CDR3 is 14 residues. Germline assignment: CDR1 MNHEY and CDR2 SMNVEV (reference sequence). The CDR3 DNA follows: TGTGCCAGCAGAAATACCGGGACCTACAATGAGCAGTTCTTC. The encoded protein is CASRNTGTYNEQFF.